This TCR beta chain appears in the sequencing data of a study of glioma-infiltrating T cells. Study results and limitations: Tissue and blood shared very few CDR3 sequences.

The iRepertoire nested amplicon-rescue multiplex PCR amplified TCR alpha and beta CDR3s from RNA. TCRdb used MiXCR to reprocess the multiplex PCR reads, holding one entry per CDR3 protein. The repertoire holds some 130,000 distinct CDR3 sequences, with more than 20% as singletons. Germline V gene lookup returns CDR1 SGHTA and CDR2 FQGNSA. The V gene lost 5 bases and the J gene lost 12 bases, with 23 bases spanning the gap. This CDR3 comprises 15 residues. This clonotype has a handful of counts. The antigen is undetermined. A much larger clonotype is one base distant, so this may be a read error. This sequence joins TRBV7-2 and TRBJ2-1; D is unclear. The clonotype originates from a human donor with low-grade glioma or glioblastoma, undergoing nonglioma brain surgery, or in good health (not recorded which). Material for sequencing was glioma tissue, nonneoplastic brain tissue, or PBMCs (not recorded which). The CDR3 is CASSPQPHTNGRQFF. The CDR3 nucleotides read TGTGCCAGCAGCCCCCAACCCCATACTAACGGTAGGCAGTTCTTC.